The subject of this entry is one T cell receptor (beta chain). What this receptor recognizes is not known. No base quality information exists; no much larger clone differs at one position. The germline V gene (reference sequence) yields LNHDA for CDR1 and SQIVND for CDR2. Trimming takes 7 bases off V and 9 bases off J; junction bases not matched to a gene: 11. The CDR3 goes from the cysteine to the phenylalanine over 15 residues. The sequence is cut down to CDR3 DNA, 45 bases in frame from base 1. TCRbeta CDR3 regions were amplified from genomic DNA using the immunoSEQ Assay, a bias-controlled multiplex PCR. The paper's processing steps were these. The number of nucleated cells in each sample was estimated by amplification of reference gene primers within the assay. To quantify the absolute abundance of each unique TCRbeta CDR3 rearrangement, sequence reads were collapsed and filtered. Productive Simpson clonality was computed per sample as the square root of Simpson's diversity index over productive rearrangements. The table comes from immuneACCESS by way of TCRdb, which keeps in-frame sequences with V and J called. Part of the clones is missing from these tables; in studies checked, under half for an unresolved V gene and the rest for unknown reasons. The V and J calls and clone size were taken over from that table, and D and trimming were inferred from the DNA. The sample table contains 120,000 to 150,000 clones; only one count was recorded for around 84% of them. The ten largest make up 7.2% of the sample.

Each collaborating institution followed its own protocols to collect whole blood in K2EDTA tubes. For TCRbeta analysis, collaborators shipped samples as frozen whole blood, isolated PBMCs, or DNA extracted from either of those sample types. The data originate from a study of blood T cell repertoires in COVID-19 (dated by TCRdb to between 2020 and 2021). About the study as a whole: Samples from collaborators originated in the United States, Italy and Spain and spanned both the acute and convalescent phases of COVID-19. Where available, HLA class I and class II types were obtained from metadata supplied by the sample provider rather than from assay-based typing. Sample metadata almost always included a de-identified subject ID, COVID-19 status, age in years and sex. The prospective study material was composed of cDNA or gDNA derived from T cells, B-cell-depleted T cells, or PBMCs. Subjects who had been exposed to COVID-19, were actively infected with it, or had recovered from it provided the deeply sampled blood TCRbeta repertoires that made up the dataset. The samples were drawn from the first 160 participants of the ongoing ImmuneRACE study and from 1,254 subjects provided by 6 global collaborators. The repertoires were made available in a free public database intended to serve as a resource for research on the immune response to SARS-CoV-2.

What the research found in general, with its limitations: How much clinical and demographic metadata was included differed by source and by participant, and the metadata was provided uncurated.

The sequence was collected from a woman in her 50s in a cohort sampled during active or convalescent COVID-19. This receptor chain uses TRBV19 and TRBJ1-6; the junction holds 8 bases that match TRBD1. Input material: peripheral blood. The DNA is TGTGCCAGTAACCCTGGACAGGGTTTTACTTCACCCCTCCACTTT. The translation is CASNPGQGFTSPLHF.